The entry below gives a single T cell receptor (beta chain) sequence along with its context. The CDR3 has 17 residues. Germline CDR1 reads SGHRS; CDR2 reads YFSETQ. Trimming took off 1 base at V and 1 base at J, with 15 bases between the two ends. The repertoire was sequenced with immunoSEQ multiplex PCR; TCRdb's copy has only in-frame clones and lacks some. The sample lists about 240,000 clones; roughly nine tenths were seen once. This sample is drawn from a study of blood T cell repertoires in COVID-19. This chain uses TRBV5-1 with TRBJ2-1, with D possibly being TRBD2 (5 bases). Source material: peripheral blood. This receptor was identified in a man aged 55 to 70 who had recovered from COVID-19. The DNA for the CDR3 is TGCGCCAGCAGCTTGTTAGGGTCTAGCCGGTCCTACAATGAGCAGTTCTTC. Protein: CASSLLGSSRSYNEQFF.